Below, 21 T cell receptor beta chains from the same sample are listed, as sequenced in a study of T-cell reconstitution after alpha-beta-depleted transplantation in children. As it was prepared, the TCRbeta library received unique molecular identifiers. TCRdb independently ran MiXCR on the PCR reads; one entry per CDR3 protein. The sample yields about 98,000 distinct CDR3 sequences, about 25% seen once. The specimen comprised PBMCs, sampled before TCRalphabeta/CD19-depleted stem cell transplant. The receptor source for this set is a boy between 2 and 10 years old with acute lymphoblastic leukemia, due to receive a stem cell transplant.

The V gene is TRBV7-9, the J gene TRBJ1-5; TRBD1 aligns across 7 bases. Germline CDR1 SEHNR, CDR2 FQNEAQ (reference sequence). The trim removed 5 bases at V and 7 bases at J, leaving 5 bases unmatched. The CDR3 has 13 amino acids. The CDR3: CASSRQGDQPQHF. CDR3 sequence (DNA): TGTGCCAGCAGCCGACAGGGTGACCAGCCCCAGCATTTT.

In this sample, this clonotype turned up a few times. The rearrangement joins TRBV28 to TRBJ1-6; maybe TRBD1 (6 bases). Per the germline V gene, CDR1 is MDHEN and CDR2 is SYDVKM. The CDR3 has 21 residues. Trimming left V 3 bases short and J 0 bases short, with 24 bases between. The CDR3 is CASSLSGGLKRGSSYNSPLHF. CDR3 bases: TGTGCCAGCAGTTTGAGCGGGGGGCTCAAACGAGGGAGCTCCTATAATTCACCCCTCCACTTT.

This clonotype was detected only a few times. The chain carries TRBV12-3 or TRBV12-4 and TRBJ2-7, with 7 bases that match TRBD2. The CDR3 is 14 residues long. The V and J ends lost 3 bases and 5 bases, in that order; junction bases with no gene match: 7. The CDR3 spells CASSLGGLLDEQYF. The CDR3 DNA reads TGTGCCAGCAGTTTGGGGGGACTATTGGACGAGCAGTACTTC.

This clonotype occurred a few times. This sequence joins TRBV12-3 or TRBV12-4 and TRBJ1-1; 7 bases line up with TRBD1. The J segment lost 1 base and the V segment lost 4 bases, leaving 6 bases of the junction unmatched. This CDR3 is built from 15 residues. The chain's CDR3 is CASSYPTGPNTEAFF. The CDR3 nucleotides read TGTGCCAGCAGTTACCCGACAGGGCCGAACACTGAAGCTTTCTTT.

V gene TRBV4-2 combines with J gene TRBJ2-6; 9 positions match TRBD2. V was pared by 5 bases and J by 0 bases, with 14 bases of the junction left unmatched. Germline assignment: CDR1 LGHNA and CDR2 YNFKEQ. The CDR3 has 20 residues. The CDR3 sequence is CASSNRLAEGPNSGANVLTF. CDR3 DNA: TGTGCCAGCAGCAACCGACTAGCGGAGGGGCCCAACTCTGGGGCCAACGTCCTGACTTTC.

This clonotype was seen ten or more times. The chain has TRBV12-3 or TRBV12-4 and TRBJ2-7; D perhaps matches TRBD1 (6 bases). The ends were cut back, 6 bases at V and 0 bases at J, with 15 bases in the middle. This CDR3 comprises 15 residues. The CDR3 DNA reads TGTGCCAGCAGCCCTCGACAGGCGAACTCCTACGAGCAGTACTTC. Encoded protein: CASSPRQANSYEQYF.

This clonotype was observed a few times. The V and J genes are TRBV28 and TRBJ1-5; D is ambiguous. This CDR3 is 13 amino acids long. Germline V CDR1 and CDR2: MDHEN, SYDVKM. Trimming removed 3 bases from V and 0 bases from J, with 3 bases in between. The CDR3 DNA reads TGTGCCAGCAGTTTTATTAGCAATCAGCCCCAGCATTTT. It codes for CASSFISNQPQHF.

The rearrangement uses TRBV9 and TRBJ2-3; D may match TRBD1 or TRBD2 (5 bases each). The V gene's germline CDR1 is SGDLS and CDR2 YYNGEE. This CDR3 comprises 14 residues. V lost 0 bases to trimming and J lost 4 bases, with 9 bases between them. The CDR3 DNA sequence: TGTGCCAGCAGCGTAGAATGGGGGTCAGATACGCAGTATTTT. Protein sequence: CASSVEWGSDTQYF. Full variable domain (rest looked up from reference TRBV9 and TRBJ2-3): DSGVTQTPKHLITATGQRVTLRCSPRSGDLSVYWYQQSLDQGLQFLIQYYNGEERAKGNILERFSAQQFPDLHSELNLSSLELGDSALYFCASSVEWGSDTQYFGPGTRLTVL.

This sequence joins TRBV20-1 and TRBJ2-3; D not resolved. V lost 3 bases, J lost 5 bases, and 12 bases lay in between. Germline V gene lookup returns CDR1 DFQATT and CDR2 SNEGSKA (reference sequence). The CDR3 is 13 residues long. DNA for the CDR3: TGCAGTGCTAGTTTCGGAGACGTAGATACGCAGTATTTT. This translates into CSASFGDVDTQYF.

This clonotype has only a few counts. At one end, the junction sequence differs from germline, possibly due to a read error. The chain recombines TRBV20-1 with TRBJ2-7, with TRBD2 matching over 12 bases. This CDR3 is 16 amino acids long. The germline CDR1 and CDR2 sequences are DFQATT and SNEGSKA (reference sequence). The CDR3 coding sequence is TGCAGTGCTAGGCCCGCTAGCGGGAGGGCCTCCCACGAGCAGTACTTC. Its translation is CSARPASGRASHEQYF.

V gene TRBV20-1 combines with J gene TRBJ2-3; 7 nucleotides line up with TRBD2. CDR1 is DFQATT and CDR2 is SNEGSKA in the germline V gene (reference sequence). The CDR3 is 15 residues long. J gave up 0 bases and V 2 bases, and 5 bases lay outside the gene matches. The CDR3 protein is CSARPLAESTDTQYF. CDR3 DNA: TGCAGTGCTAGACCCCTAGCGGAAAGCACAGATACGCAGTATTTT.

This clonotype was recorded a few times. The chain links TRBV6-2 or TRBV6-3 to TRBJ2-5; D is undetermined. CDR1 is MNHEY and CDR2 is SVGEGT in the germline V gene. The germline V and J ends were trimmed by 0 bases and 4 bases, with 9 bases remaining between them. The CDR3 length is 14 residues. Here the CDR3 DNA reads TGTGCCAGCAGTTACTCTGGCCCGGGAGAGACCCAGTACTTC. As protein: CASSYSGPGETQYF.

The J gene is TRBJ2-3, the V gene TRBV5-1; no firm D call. Germline CDR1 and CDR2: SGHRS and YFSETQ. There are 12 residues in the CDR3. V lost 1 base and J lost 7, with 7 bases in between. The chain's CDR3 is CASSLKENTQYF. The CDR3 DNA follows: TGCGCCAGCAGCTTGAAGGAAAATACGCAGTATTTT. Together with reference TRBV5-1 and TRBJ2-3, the CDR3 gives the full variable domain: KAGVTQTPRYLIKTRGQQVTLSCSPISGHRSVSWYQQTPGQGLQFLFEYFSETQRNKGNFPGRFSGRQFSNSRSEMNVSTLELGDSALYLCASSLKENTQYFGPGTRLTVL.

The J gene is TRBJ1-2, the V gene TRBV3-1; D unclear. The CDR3 has 13 residues. The germline gives CDR1 LGHDT, CDR2 YNNKEL (reference sequence). V was clipped by 0 bases and J by 8 bases, with 10 bases between them. CDR3 coding DNA: TGTGCCAGCAGCCAAGACAGGTTTGGAGGCTACACCTTC. Protein sequence: CASSQDRFGGYTF.

This clonotype occurred many times. The J gene is TRBJ2-1, the V gene TRBV5-1; D unclear. CDR3 length: 15 amino acids. V was shortened by 0 bases and J by 0 bases, with 7 bases between the two germline ends. Looked up from germline, CDR1 is SGHRS and CDR2 is YFSETQ. The CDR3 protein is CASSLAQHSYNEQFF. CDR3 in DNA: TGCGCCAGCAGCTTGGCACAGCACTCCTACAATGAGCAGTTCTTC.

This chain's CDR3 is CASSPRTNTGELFF. The CDR3 DNA follows: TGTGCCAGCAGTCCTCGGACGAACACCGGGGAGCTGTTTTTT. This chain joins TRBV28 and TRBJ2-2; D is ambiguous. CDR3 size: 14 residues. V shed 5 bases and J shed 0 bases, with 7 bases lying between them. Per the germline V gene, CDR1 is MDHEN and CDR2 is SYDVKM.

The rearrangement joins TRBV6-5 to TRBJ2-3; 8 nucleotides agree with TRBD2. The CDR3 sequence is 14 residues long. The germline gives CDR1 MNHEY, CDR2 SVGAGI. V trimming: 6 bases; J trimming: 2 bases; junction bases outside the gene matches: 4. The CDR3 DNA reads TGTGCCAGCAGGTTACTAGCGGCCACAGATACGCAGTATTTT. Residues: CASRLLAATDTQYF.

This rearrangement joins TRBV12-3 or TRBV12-4 to TRBJ2-1; 8 bases line up with TRBD2. The CDR3 contains 13 residues. The ends lost 8 bases at V and 10 bases at J; junction bases unmatched: 10. The CDR3 nucleotides are TGTGCCAGCGGGACTAGGGGTTTTGGGGAGCAGTTCTTC. It specifies CASGTRGFGEQFF.

V gene TRBV20-1 combines with J gene TRBJ2-1, with TRBD2 matching over 10 bases. CDR3 length: 15 residues. Trimming removed 5 bases from V and 7 bases from J; junction bases left unmatched: 11. Germline V CDR1 and CDR2: DFQATT, SNEGSKA (reference sequence). This CDR3 reads CSAHDQAGGENEQFF. Here the CDR3 DNA reads TGCAGTGCTCACGATCAAGCGGGAGGGGAGAATGAGCAGTTCTTC.

This clonotype has only a few counts. The gene calls are TRBV5-1 and TRBJ1-2; the match to TRBD1 covers 7 bases. From germline, CDR1 is SGHRS and CDR2 YFSETQ. The CDR3 totals 18 residues. The J segment lost 2 bases and the V segment lost 1 base, leaving 14 bases of the junction unmatched. CDR3 sequence (DNA): TGCGCCAGCAGCTTGTATTCACAGGGTACGGGACAGAACTATGGCTACACCTTC. Translation: CASSLYSQGTGQNYGYTF.

As DNA, the CDR3 is TGTGCCAGCAGTTTCAGGGGCGGTTATAGCAATCAGCCCCAGCATTTT. Protein: CASSFRGGYSNQPQHF. V gene TRBV28 combines with J gene TRBJ1-5, with D possibly matching TRBD1 (6 bases). Deletions cut 3 bases from V and 0 bases from J, with 12 bases between. Germline lookup yields CDR1 MDHEN and CDR2 SYDVKM. The CDR3 runs to 16 residues.